A single sample is the source of the 17 T cell receptor beta chains below, sequenced in a study of T cell repertoires in cytomegalovirus infection. Their antigens remain unidentified. Each CDR3 protein is one row after TCRdb ran MiXCR on the reads. The table shows hundreds of thousands of distinct CDR3 sequences, with about 33% occurring only once. Sequencing was performed on cultured CD8+ T cells from PBMCs, taken from culture after CMV antigen stimulation. The receptors were gathered from a human donor in good health (CMV status not recorded). Some clones in this sample may be carry-over from other donors' samples.

The chain links TRBV6-6 to TRBJ1-2; 9 nucleotides agree with TRBD1. The CDR3 length is 14 residues. Germline trimming cut 7 bases from V and 7 bases from J; bases unmatched to any gene: 10. Germline V gene sequence: CDR1 MNHNY, CDR2 SVGAGI (reference sequence). CDR3 in DNA: TGTGCCAGCACCCCACGGGACAGGGAAGTTGGCTACACCTTC. Residues: CASTPRDREVGYTF.

This clonotype was observed at least ten times. The J gene is TRBJ2-2, the V gene TRBV2, with D perhaps given as TRBD1 or TRBD2 (6 bases each). Germline V gives CDR1 SNHLY, CDR2 FYNNEI. The CDR3 spans 16 residues. V was clipped by 4 bases and J by 1 base, with 13 bases between them. CDR3 region: CASSGGAERNTGELFF. The CDR3 nucleotides are TGTGCCAGCAGTGGGGGGGCCGAACGGAACACCGGGGAGCTGTTTTTT.

This chain connects TRBV6-4 to TRBJ2-7; D may be TRBD1 (5 bases). CDR1 MRHNA and CDR2 SNTAGT come from the germline V gene. The CDR3 consists of 13 residues. V was pared by 2 bases and J by 7 bases, with 12 bases between. The CDR3 here is CASSDGADGEQYF. CDR3 bases: TGTGCCAGCAGTGACGGGGCGGACGGGGAGCAGTACTTC.

V and J are TRBV7-9 and TRBJ1-1, with D perhaps TRBD1 (6 bases). V lost 6 bases to trimming and J lost 6 bases, with 23 bases between them. The CDR3 has 16 residues. Per the germline V gene, CDR1 is SEHNR and CDR2 is FQNEAQ (reference sequence). The CDR3 loop is CASSVSPPMTGPEAFF. The CDR3 DNA sequence: TGTGCCAGCAGTGTTAGCCCACCTATGACAGGCCCTGAAGCTTTCTTT.

V and J are TRBV14 and TRBJ2-2; 9 nucleotides line up with TRBD2. Germline-derived CDR1 and CDR2 are SGHDN and FVKESK. Unmatched junction bases numbered 4, after V lost 4 bases and J lost 4 bases. The CDR3 is 15 amino acids. The CDR3 reads CASSPLAGTTGELFF. CDR3 DNA sequence: TGTGCCAGCAGCCCCCTAGCGGGGACCACCGGGGAGCTGTTTTTT. Supplemented by reference TRBV14 and TRBJ2-2, the full variable domain reads EAGVTQFPSHSVIEKGQTVTLRCDPISGHDNLYWYRRVMGKEIKFLLHFVKESKQDESGMPNNRFLAERTGGTYSTLKVQPAELEDSGVYFCASSPLAGTTGELFFGEGSRLTVL.

This clonotype showed up just once. The chain recombines TRBV5-1 with TRBJ1-1; 7 bases are a match to TRBD1. Per the germline V gene, CDR1 is SGHRS and CDR2 is YFSETQ. The V and J ends lost 4 bases and 3 bases, in that order; junction bases with no gene match: 9. The length of the CDR3 is 15 residues. The CDR3 protein is CASSPSTGLDTEAFF. As DNA, the CDR3 is TGCGCCAGCAGCCCTTCGACAGGGTTGGACACTGAAGCTTTCTTT.

This clonotype was observed a handful of times. This chain connects TRBV12-3 or TRBV12-4 to TRBJ1-5; a possible D gene is TRBD1 (6 bases). The CDR3 sequence is 21 residues long. V lost 2 bases to trimming and J lost 4 bases, with 30 bases between them. CDR3 in amino acids: CASSLIYLGAGGKGENQPQHF. The CDR3 nucleotides are TGTGCCAGCAGTTTAATCTATCTGGGGGCAGGTGGCAAAGGGGAAAATCAGCCCCAGCATTTT.

A few counts support this clonotype. The CDR3 loop reads CASSRPFPSEGAFF. CDR3 DNA: TGTGCCAGTAGTAGGCCCTTCCCATCTGAAGGAGCTTTCTTT. The chain employs TRBV19 and TRBJ1-1; D gene unclear. CDR1 LNHDA and CDR2 SQIVND come from the germline V gene (reference sequence). This CDR3 has 14 amino acids. The V end was cut by 4 bases, the J end by 10 bases, with 19 bases between.

This chain links TRBV6-2 or TRBV6-3 with TRBJ2-7; a weak D match, TRBD1 (6 bases). Germline values: CDR1 MNHEY, CDR2 SVGEGT. V lost 0 bases and J 6 bases, leaving 12 bases between the germline ends. This CDR3 spans 14 amino acids. CDR3 DNA: TGTGCCAGCAGTTACTCGAAAGGGGGAGTCGAGCAGTACGTC. Its protein product is CASSYSKGGVEQYV.

As regards this clonotype: Germline is not matched at one junction end, which may reflect a read error. This chain links TRBV19 with TRBJ1-1; 12 nucleotides match TRBD1. CDR3 length equals 17 residues. Germline lookup yields CDR1 LNHDA and CDR2 SQIVND (reference sequence). CDR3 region: CVSSGPGTGGAGTEAFF. Written as DNA, the CDR3 is TGTGTCAGTAGTGGTCCCGGGACAGGGGGCGCAGGTACTGAAGCTTTCTTT. The full variable domain, its missing parts supplied by reference TRBV19 and TRBJ1-1, is DGGITQSPKYLFRKEGQNVTLSCEQNLNHDAMYWYRQDPGQGLRLIYYSQIVNDFQKGDIAEGYSVSREKKESFPLTVTSAQKNPTAFYLCVSSGPGTGGAGTEAFFGQGTRLTVV.

This clonotype showed up many times. The V and J genes are TRBV7-8 and TRBJ2-2; 9 bases are shared with TRBD2. V gave up 5 bases and J gave up 5 bases; unmatched junction bases: 18. Germline CDR1 and CDR2: SGHVS and FQNEAQ. The CDR3 has 19 residues. DNA of the CDR3: TGTGCCAGCAGCCCCCGCGGGGGGGATAGCGGGGTGGGGACCGGGGAGCTGTTTTTT. Translation: CASSPRGGDSGVGTGELFF.

This clonotype came up many times. The chain uses TRBV7-2 and TRBJ2-3; either TRBD1 or TRBD2 may supply D (6 bases each). This CDR3 region has 15 residues. Germline CDR1 SGHTA, CDR2 FQGNSA. The V end lost 5 bases, the J end lost 0 bases, and 12 bases lay between the germline ends. In DNA, the CDR3 is TGTGCCAGCAGCCTGTTGGGGGGCAGCACAGATACGCAGTATTTT. It yields the protein CASSLLGGSTDTQYF.

The chain is built from TRBV7-2 and TRBJ2-7; no firm D call. Trimming pared 4 bases from V and 0 bases from J, leaving 7 bases between. The CDR3 sequence is 13 residues long. Germline CDR1 reads SGHTA; CDR2 reads FQGNSA. For the CDR3, the DNA is TGTGCCAGCAGCTCGGACGTCTCCTACGAGCAGTACTTC. Protein product: CASSSDVSYEQYF.

This clonotype has only one observation. The conserved final phenylalanine or tryptophan is absent from the CDR3, which likely points to a read error. The rearrangement links TRBV5-5 to TRBJ2-3; possible D gene TRBD2, 7 bases. The CDR3 is made up of 16 amino acids. Trimming stripped 4 bases from V and 5 bases from J, with 20 bases between. Germline CDR1 SGHKS, CDR2 YYEKEE (reference sequence). In nucleotides, the CDR3 is TGTGCCAGCAGCCCCGGTTGGGGGGGGCTAGGAGATACGCAGTATTCT. It is translated as CASSPGWGGLGDTQYS.

A few counts support this clonotype. The chain recombines TRBV12-3 or TRBV12-4 with TRBJ1-2, with a possible D match to TRBD1 (5 bases). Trimming shortened V by 7 bases and J by 4 bases, and 19 bases separated the two germline ends. This CDR3 has 15 residues. The CDR3 here is CASTPGLPGTYGYTF. Written as DNA, the CDR3 is TGTGCCAGCACCCCCGGCCTCCCGGGGACCTATGGCTACACCTTC.

There are a few counts of this clonotype. The rearrangement links TRBV12-3 or TRBV12-4 to TRBJ1-1; no clear D gene. This CDR3 has 13 residues. Trimming cost V 1 base and J 4 bases, with 7 bases left between them. The CDR3 sequence is CASSLGESTEAFF. CDR3 sequence (DNA): TGTGCCAGCAGTTTAGGGGAGAGCACTGAAGCTTTCTTT.

The rearrangement links TRBV7-9 to TRBJ1-1, with 7 positions matching TRBD1. The CDR3 runs 16 residues. The junction had 8 bases not matched to a gene; V was cut back by 3 bases and J by 1 base. Per the germline V gene, CDR1 is SEHNR and CDR2 is FQNEAQ (reference sequence). CDR3: CASSLGRGNPNTEAFF. The CDR3 bases are TGTGCCAGCAGCTTGGGCAGGGGGAATCCGAACACTGAAGCTTTCTTT.